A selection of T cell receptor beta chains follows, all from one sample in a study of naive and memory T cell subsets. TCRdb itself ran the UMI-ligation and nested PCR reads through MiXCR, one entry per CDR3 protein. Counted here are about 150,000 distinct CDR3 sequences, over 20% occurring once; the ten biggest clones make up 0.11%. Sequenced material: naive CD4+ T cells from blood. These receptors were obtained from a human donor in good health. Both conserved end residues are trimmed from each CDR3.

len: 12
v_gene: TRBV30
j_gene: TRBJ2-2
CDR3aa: AWRGVGITGELF

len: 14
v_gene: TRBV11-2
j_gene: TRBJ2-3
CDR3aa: ASSPQGAGLVDTQY

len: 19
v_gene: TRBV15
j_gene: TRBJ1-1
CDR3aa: ATSRGRFQGKNTADNVRAF

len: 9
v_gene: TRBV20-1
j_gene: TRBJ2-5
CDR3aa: SASGAETQY

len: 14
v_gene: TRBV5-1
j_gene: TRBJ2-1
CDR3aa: ASSPDGTRVRNEQF

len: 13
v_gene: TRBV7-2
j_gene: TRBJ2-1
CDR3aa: ASSLTSGEGHEQF

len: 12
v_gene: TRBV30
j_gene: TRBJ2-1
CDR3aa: AWSVGTSSNEQF

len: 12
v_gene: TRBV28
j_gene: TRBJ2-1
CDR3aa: ASTLSGTYNEQF

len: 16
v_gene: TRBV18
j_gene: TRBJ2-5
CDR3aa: ASSPRTSGRKGQETQY

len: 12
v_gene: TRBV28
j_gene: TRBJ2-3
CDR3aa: ASSLPGFTDTQY

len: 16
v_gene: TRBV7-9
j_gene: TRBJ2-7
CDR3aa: ASSLASIRQGRSYEQY

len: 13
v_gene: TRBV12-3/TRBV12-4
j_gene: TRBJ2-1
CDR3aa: ASSSGWSSYNEQF